This note documents a single T cell receptor beta chain sequence. Its antigen target is currently unknown. Per-nucleotide qualities are absent, and no much larger clonotype sits a single base away. This sample was included in a study of T cell changes during pregnancy in multiple sclerosis (dated by TCRdb to about 2019). Turning to the overall study: In women with multiple sclerosis, the researchers looked at how the T cell repertoire shifted as pregnancy progressed.

The CDR3 goes from the cysteine to the phenylalanine over 14 residues. Just CDR3 DNA is preserved here, 42 bases in frame from base 1. V is shortened by 7 bases, J by 1 base, and the region joining them spans 13 bases. The germline V gene (reference sequence) supplies CDR1 LNHDA and CDR2 SQIVND. The library was produced with the immunoSEQ multiplex PCR assay. The table comes from immuneACCESS by way of TCRdb, which keeps in-frame sequences with V and J called. Part of the clones is missing from these tables; in studies checked, under half for an unresolved V gene and the rest for unknown reasons. The sample table lists over 60,000 clones, 90% to 95% of them with a count of one. Jointly, the top ten make up around 0.64% of the sample.

Sequencing used peripheral blood, obtained in the third trimester of pregnancy. Recombination joined TRBV19 with TRBJ1-1, and perhaps TRBD1 as D gene, on 6 matching bases. The origin of this receptor is a female donor in good health, enrolled as a control in a pregnancy study. The nucleotide sequence reads TGTGCCAGTATAGCGGGGGGCCGGAACACTGAAGCTTTCTTT. Its amino acids are CASIAGGRNTEAFF.